What follows is one T cell receptor beta chain and its context. In the original workflow: Amplification of reference gene primers provided the estimated nucleated cell counts. Profiling relied on immunoSEQ multiplex PCR, and the TCRdb table lists in-frame clones only, not all of them. V and J calls and clone size are given by that table; D and trimming were obtained from the DNA. The data contain over 120,000 clones, about 80% of them singletons. These data belong to a study of blood T cell repertoires in COVID-19. Study in general: Spain, Italy and the United States supplied samples that represented acute and convalescent COVID-19. In each case, the material was cDNA or gDNA derived from T cells, B-cell-depleted T cells, or PBMCs.

The CDR3 sequence is 14 residues long. Germline CDR1 is SGHTA and CDR2 is FQGTGA. Between the trimmed V and J ends, which lost 3 bases and 0 bases, there was a span of 7 bases. Sequenced sample: peripheral blood. The receptor's source is a woman older than 75 with acute or convalescent COVID-19. This chain connects TRBV7-3 to TRBJ2-3; D is unresolved. CDR3 sequence (DNA): TGTGCCAGCAGCTTTTCCGGGAGCACAGATACGCAGTATTTT. It encodes CASSFSGSTDTQYF. The complete variable domain, with remaining parts taken from reference TRBV7-3 and TRBJ2-3, reads GAGVSQTPSNKVTEKGKYVELRCDPISGHTALYWYRQSLGQGPEFLIYFQGTGAADDSGLPNDRFFAVRPEGSVSTLKIQRTERGDSAVYLCASSFSGSTDTQYFGPGTRLTVL.